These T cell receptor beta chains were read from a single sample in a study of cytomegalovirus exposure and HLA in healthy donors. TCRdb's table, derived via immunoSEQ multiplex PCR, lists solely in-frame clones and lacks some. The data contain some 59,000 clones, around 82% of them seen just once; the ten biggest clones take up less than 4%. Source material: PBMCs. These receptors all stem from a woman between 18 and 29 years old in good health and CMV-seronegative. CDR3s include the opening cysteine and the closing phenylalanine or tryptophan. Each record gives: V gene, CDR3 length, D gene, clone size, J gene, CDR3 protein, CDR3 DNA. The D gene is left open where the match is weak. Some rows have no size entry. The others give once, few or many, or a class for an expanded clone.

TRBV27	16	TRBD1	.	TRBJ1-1	CASSLSGTGKNTEAFF	TGTGCCAGCAGTTTATCGGGGACAGGGAAGAACACTGAAGCTTTCTTT
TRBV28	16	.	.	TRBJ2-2	CASSILNGAVTGELFF	TGTGCCAGCAGTATCCTCAATGGGGCCGTTACCGGGGAGCTGTTTTTT
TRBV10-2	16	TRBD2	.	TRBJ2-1	CASSEMLGGSYNEQFF	TGCGCCAGCAGTGAGATGTTGGGAGGGTCCTACAATGAGCAGTTCTTC
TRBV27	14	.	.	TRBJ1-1	CASSFREPNTEAFF	TGTGCCAGCAGTTTCCGGGAACCTAACACTGAAGCTTTCTTT
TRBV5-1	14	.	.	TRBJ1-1	CASSLAGENTEAFF	TGCGCCAGCAGCTTGGCCGGAGAGAACACTGAAGCTTTCTTT
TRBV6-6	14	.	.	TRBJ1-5	CASSSSGGGQPQHF	TGTGCCAGCAGTTCCTCGGGGGGAGGTCAGCCCCAGCATTTT
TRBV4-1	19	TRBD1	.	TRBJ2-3	CASSQVLLAGTAPTDTQYF	TGCGCCAGCAGCCAAGTTCTCCTTGCCGGGACAGCCCCCACAGATACGCAGTATTTT
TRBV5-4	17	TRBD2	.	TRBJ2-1	CASSLRTSGMSYNEQFF	TGTGCCAGCAGCTTGAGGACTAGCGGGATGTCCTACAATGAGCAGTTCTTC
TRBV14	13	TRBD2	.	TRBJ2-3	CASPGTRGDTQYF	TGTGCCAGCCCCGGGACTAGGGGTGATACGCAGTATTTT
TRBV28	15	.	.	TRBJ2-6	CASSYSYSGANGLTF	TGTGCCAGCAGTTACTCTTACTCTGGGGCCAACGGCCTGACTTTC
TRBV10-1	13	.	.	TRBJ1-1	CASSESLGAEAFF	TGCGCCAGCAGTGAGTCGTTAGGGGCTGAAGCTTTCTTT
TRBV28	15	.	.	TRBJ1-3	CASRQKGTTGNTIYF	TGTGCCAGCAGACAAAAGGGGACTACCGGAAACACCATATATTTT
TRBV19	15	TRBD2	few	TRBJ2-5	CASSRLAGSQETQYF	TGTGCCAGTAGTAGGCTAGCGGGGAGCCAAGAGACCCAGTACTTC
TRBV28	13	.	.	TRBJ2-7	CASSSRLTYEQYF	TGTGCCAGCAGTTCCCGACTAACCTACGAGCAGTACTTC
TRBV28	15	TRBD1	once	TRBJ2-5	CASSPRDRVGGTQYF	TGTGCCAGCAGTCCGCGGGACAGGGTAGGGGGGACCCAGTACTTC
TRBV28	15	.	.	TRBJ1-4	CASSQPRDYNEKLFF	TGTGCCAGCAGCCAACCCAGGGACTATAATGAAAAACTGTTTTTT
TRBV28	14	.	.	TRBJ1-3	CASSRGFTGNTIYF	TGTGCCAGCAGCAGGGGCTTTACTGGAAACACCATATATTTT
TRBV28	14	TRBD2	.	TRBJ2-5	CASSGSGYQETQYF	TGTGCCAGCAGTGGTAGCGGGTACCAAGAGACCCAGTACTTC
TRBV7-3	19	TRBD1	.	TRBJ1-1	CASSLTPTGTGLMNTEAFF	TGTGCCAGCAGCTTAACACCAACCGGGACAGGGCTCATGAACACTGAAGCTTTCTTT
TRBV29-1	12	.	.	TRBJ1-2	CSVDAGIRGYTF	TGCAGCGTTGATGCAGGGATTCGTGGCTACACCTTC
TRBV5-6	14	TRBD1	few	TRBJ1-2	CASSRGQGAYGYTF	TGTGCCAGCAGCCGGGGACAGGGAGCCTATGGCTACACCTTC
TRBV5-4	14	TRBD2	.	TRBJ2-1	CASSSRLAGYEQFF	TGTGCCAGCAGCTCTCGACTAGCGGGATATGAGCAGTTCTTC
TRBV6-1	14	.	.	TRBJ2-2	CASRFGSDTGELFF	TGTGCCAGCAGATTCGGGTCGGACACCGGGGAGCTGTTTTTT
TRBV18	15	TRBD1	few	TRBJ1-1	CASSGRTGEVTEAFF	TGTGCCAGCTCAGGGAGGACAGGGGAAGTCACTGAAGCTTTCTTT
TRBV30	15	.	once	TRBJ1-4	CAWSRSGHENEKLFF	TGTGCCTGGAGTCGCTCGGGACACGAGAATGAAAAACTGTTTTTT
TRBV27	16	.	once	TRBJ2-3	CASSFGQKSSTDTQYF	TGTGCCAGCAGTTTTGGACAGAAGAGTAGCACAGATACGCAGTATTTT
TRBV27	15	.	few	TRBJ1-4	CASSSQGATNEKLFF	TGTGCCAGCAGTTCGCAGGGCGCAACTAATGAAAAACTGTTTTTT
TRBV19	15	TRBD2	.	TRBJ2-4	CASSIAGGSKNIQYF	TGTGCCAGTAGTATAGCGGGAGGATCCAAAAACATTCAGTACTTC
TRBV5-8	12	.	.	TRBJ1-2	CASTPRREGYTF	TGTGCCAGCACCCCAAGGAGGGAGGGCTACACCTTC
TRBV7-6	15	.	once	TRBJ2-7	CASSLGIGHPYEQYF	TGTGCCAGCAGCTTAGGGATCGGACACCCCTACGAGCAGTACTTC
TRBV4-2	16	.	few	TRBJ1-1	CASSQGAGDGDTEAFF	TGTGCCAGCAGCCAAGGGGCGGGTGACGGGGACACTGAAGCTTTCTTT
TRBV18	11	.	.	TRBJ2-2	CASSETGELFF	TGTGCCAGCTCCGAGACCGGGGAGCTGTTTTTT
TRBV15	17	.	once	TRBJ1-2	CATSSGGTTVGNSGYTF	TGTGCCACCAGCAGTGGGGGGACGACAGTGGGGAACAGTGGCTACACCTTC
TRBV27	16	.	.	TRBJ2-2	CASSLSVLANTGELFF	TGTGCCAGCAGTTTATCGGTCCTAGCTAACACCGGGGAGCTGTTTTTT
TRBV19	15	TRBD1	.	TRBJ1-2	CASSSRGREHYGYTF	TGTGCCAGTAGCAGCAGGGGGCGCGAGCACTATGGCTACACCTTC
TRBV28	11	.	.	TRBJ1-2	CASREMDGYTF	TGTGCCAGCCGGGAGATGGATGGCTACACCTTC
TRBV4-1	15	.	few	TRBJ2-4	CASSPNPHGKNSQYF	TGCGCCAGCAGCCCCAATCCTCATGGAAAAAACAGTCAGTACTTC